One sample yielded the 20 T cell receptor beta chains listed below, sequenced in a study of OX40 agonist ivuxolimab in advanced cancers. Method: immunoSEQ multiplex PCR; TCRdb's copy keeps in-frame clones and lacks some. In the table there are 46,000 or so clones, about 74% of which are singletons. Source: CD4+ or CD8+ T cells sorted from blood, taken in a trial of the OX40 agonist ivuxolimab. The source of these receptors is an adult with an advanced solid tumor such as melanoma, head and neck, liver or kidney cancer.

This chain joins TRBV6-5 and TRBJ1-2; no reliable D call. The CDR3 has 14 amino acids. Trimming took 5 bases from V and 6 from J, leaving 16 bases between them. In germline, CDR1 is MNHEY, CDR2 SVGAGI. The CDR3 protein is CASSQRGGYDGYTF. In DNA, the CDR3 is TGTGCCAGCAGTCAACGAGGAGGGTACGATGGCTACACCTTC.

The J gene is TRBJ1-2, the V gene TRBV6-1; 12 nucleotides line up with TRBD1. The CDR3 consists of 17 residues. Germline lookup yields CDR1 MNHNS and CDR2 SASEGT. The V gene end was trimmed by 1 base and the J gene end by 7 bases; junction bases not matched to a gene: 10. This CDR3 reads CASSEGGQGALRTGYTF. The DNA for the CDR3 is TGTGCCAGCAGTGAAGGGGGACAGGGGGCCCTCCGAACTGGCTACACCTTC.

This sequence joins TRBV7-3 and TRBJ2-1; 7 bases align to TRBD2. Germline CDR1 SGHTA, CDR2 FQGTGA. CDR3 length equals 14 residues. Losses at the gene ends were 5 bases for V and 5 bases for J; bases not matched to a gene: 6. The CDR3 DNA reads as TGTGCCAGCAGCGCCGGGACTATCGACAATGAGCAGTTCTTC. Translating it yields CASSAGTIDNEQFF. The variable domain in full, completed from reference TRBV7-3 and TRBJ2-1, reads GAGVSQTPSNKVTEKGKYVELRCDPISGHTALYWYRQSLGQGPEFLIYFQGTGAADDSGLPNDRFFAVRPEGSVSTLKIQRTERGDSAVYLCASSAGTIDNEQFFGPGTRLTVL.

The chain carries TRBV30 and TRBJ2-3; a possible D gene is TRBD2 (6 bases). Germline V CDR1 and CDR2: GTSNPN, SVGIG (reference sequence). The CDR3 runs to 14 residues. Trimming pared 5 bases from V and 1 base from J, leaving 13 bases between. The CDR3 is CAWAGTSRTDTQYF. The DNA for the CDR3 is TGTGCCTGGGCCGGGACTTCCCGCACAGATACGCAGTATTTT.

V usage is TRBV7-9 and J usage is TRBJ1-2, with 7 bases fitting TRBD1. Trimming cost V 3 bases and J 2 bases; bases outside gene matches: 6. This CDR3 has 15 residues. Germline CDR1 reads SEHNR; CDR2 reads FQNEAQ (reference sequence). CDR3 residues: CASSFGQALNYGYTF. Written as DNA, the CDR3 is TGTGCCAGCAGCTTCGGACAGGCGTTAAACTATGGCTACACCTTC.

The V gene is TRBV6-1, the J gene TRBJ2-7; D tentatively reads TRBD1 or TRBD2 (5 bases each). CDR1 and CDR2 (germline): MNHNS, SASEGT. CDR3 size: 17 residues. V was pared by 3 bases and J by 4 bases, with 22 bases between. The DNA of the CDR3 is TGTGCCAGCAGTGACCTCTGGGGGTCCGACATACTTTACGAGCAGTACTTC. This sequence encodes CASSDLWGSDILYEQYF.

Here the CDR3 DNA reads TGTGCCACCCGCCCGTCGAGCTCTGGAAACACCATATATTTT. Its protein product is CATRPSSSGNTIYF. The rearrangement links TRBV30 to TRBJ1-3; D is uncertain. Germline-derived CDR1 and CDR2 are GTSNPN and SVGIG (reference sequence). The germline V and J ends were trimmed by 8 bases and 0 bases, with 14 bases remaining between them. The CDR3 spans 14 residues.

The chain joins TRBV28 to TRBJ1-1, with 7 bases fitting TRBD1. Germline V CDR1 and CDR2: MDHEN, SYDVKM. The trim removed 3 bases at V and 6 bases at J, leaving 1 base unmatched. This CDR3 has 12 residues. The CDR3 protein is CASSLGQPEAFF. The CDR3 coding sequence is TGTGCCAGCAGTTTGGGACAGCCTGAAGCTTTCTTT.

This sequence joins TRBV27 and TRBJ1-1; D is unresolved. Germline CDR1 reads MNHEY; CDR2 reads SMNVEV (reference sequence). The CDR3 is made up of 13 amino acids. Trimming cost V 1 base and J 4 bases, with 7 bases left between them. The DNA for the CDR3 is TGTGCCAGCAGTTTATTAGGGCCCACTGAAGCTTTCTTT. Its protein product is CASSLLGPTEAFF.

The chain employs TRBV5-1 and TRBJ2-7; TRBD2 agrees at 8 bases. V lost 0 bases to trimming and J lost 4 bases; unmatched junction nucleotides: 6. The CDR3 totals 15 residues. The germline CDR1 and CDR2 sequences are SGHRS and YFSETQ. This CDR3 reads CASSLVSGSVYEQYF. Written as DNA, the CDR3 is TGCGCCAGCAGCTTGGTAAGCGGGAGTGTATACGAGCAGTACTTC.

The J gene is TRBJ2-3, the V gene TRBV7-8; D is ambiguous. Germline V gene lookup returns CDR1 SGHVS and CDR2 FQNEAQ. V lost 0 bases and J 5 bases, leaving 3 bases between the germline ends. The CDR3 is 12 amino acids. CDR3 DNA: TGTGCCAGCAGCTTAGCGGAAGATACGCAGTATTTT. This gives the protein CASSLAEDTQYF.

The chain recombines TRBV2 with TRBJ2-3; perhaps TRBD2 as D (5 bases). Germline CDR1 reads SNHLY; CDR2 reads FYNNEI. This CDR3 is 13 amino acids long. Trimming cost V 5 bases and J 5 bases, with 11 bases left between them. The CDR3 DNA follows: TGTGCCAGCAGTCTCGGACTCATAGATACGCAGTATTTT. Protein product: CASSLGLIDTQYF.

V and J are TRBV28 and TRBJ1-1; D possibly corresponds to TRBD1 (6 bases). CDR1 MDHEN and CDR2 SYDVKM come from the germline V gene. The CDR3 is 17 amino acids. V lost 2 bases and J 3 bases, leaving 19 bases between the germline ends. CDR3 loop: CASSLGEQGSWDTEAFF. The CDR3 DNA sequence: TGTGCCAGCAGTTTAGGGGAACAGGGTTCCTGGGACACTGAAGCTTTCTTT.

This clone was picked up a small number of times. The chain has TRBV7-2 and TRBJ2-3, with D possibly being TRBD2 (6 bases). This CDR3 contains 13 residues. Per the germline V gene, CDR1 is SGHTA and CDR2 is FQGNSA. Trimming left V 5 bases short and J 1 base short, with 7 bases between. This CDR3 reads CASSPSGTDTQYF. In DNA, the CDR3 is TGTGCCAGCAGCCCTAGCGGCACAGATACGCAGTATTTT.

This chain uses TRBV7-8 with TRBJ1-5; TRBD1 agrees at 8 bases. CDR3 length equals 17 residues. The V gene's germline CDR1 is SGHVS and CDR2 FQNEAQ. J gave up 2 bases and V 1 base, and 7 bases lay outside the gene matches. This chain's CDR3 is CASSLGQGALGNQPQHF. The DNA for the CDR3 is TGTGCCAGCAGCTTAGGTCAGGGGGCGCTCGGCAATCAGCCCCAGCATTTT.

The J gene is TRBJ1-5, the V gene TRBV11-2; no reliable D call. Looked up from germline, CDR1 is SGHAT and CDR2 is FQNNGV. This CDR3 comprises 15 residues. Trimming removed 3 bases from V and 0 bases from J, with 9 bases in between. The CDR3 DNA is TGTGCCAGCAGCTTGAATGGAAATAGCAATCAGCCCCAGCATTTT. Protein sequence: CASSLNGNSNQPQHF.

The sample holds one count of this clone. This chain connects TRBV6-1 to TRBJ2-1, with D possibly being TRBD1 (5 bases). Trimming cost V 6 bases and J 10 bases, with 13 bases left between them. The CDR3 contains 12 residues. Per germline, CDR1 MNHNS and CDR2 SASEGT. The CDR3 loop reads CASSHTGKEQFF. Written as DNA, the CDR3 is TGTGCCAGCAGCCATACAGGAAAAGAGCAGTTCTTC.

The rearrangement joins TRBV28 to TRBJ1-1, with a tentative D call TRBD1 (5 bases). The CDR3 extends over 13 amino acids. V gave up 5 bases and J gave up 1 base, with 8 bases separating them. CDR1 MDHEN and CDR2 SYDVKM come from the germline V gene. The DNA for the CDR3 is TGTGCCAGCAGTGTACAGGCGAACACTGAAGCTTTCTTT. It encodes CASSVQANTEAFF.

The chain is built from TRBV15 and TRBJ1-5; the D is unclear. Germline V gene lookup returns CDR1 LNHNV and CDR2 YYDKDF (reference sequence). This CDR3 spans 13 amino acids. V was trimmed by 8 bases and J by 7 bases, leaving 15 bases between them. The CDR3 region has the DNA TGTGCCACCCTTTCGGGGATGGGCCAGCCCCAGCATTTT. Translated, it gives CATLSGMGQPQHF. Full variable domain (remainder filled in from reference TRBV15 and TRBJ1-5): DAMVIQNPRYQVTQFGKPVTLSCSQTLNHNVMYWYQQKSSQAPKLLFHYYDKDFNNEADTPDNFQSRRPNTSFCFLDIRSPGLGDTAMYLCATLSGMGQPQHFGDGTRLSIL.

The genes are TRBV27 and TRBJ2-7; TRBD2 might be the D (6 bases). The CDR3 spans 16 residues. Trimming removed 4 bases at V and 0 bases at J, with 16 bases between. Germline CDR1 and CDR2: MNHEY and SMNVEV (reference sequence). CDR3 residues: CASSSSSGSFSYEQYF. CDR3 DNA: TGTGCCAGCAGTTCCTCGAGCGGGTCGTTCTCCTACGAGCAGTACTTC.